This is a list of T cell receptor beta chains from one sample in a study of technical replicates of blood from a handful of donors. Clones were sequenced by immunoSEQ multiplex PCR, and TCRdb holds only the in-frame ones, with some missing. The repertoire holds over 70,000 clones, with around nine tenths as singletons. Input material: T cells isolated from PBMCs. These receptors originate from a human donor in good health. Both conserved end residues are part of each CDR3. The order of the fields is clone size, V gene, J gene, D gene, CDR3 DNA, CDR3 protein. A D gene is named only where the DNA matches it firmly. Some rows have no size entry. The others give once, few or many, or a class for an expanded clone.

clone size: .; V gene: TRBV4-3; J gene: TRBJ2-1; D gene: .; CDR3 DNA: TGCGCCAGCAGCCAAGATCCGGGGGTCTCCTACAATGAGCAGTTCTTC; CDR3 protein: CASSQDPGVSYNEQFF
clone size: .; V gene: TRBV19; J gene: TRBJ1-1; D gene: TRBD1; CDR3 DNA: TGTGCCACTACCCGGGACAGGGTTCCGGCCACTGAAGCTTTCTTT; CDR3 protein: CATTRDRVPATEAFF
clone size: once; V gene: TRBV19; J gene: TRBJ2-1; D gene: .; CDR3 DNA: TGTGCCAGTAGTATGCGGGGTCAGACTTTAACTGAGCAGTTCTTC; CDR3 protein: CASSMRGQTLTEQFF
clone size: .; V gene: TRBV5-4; J gene: TRBJ2-3; D gene: TRBD2; CDR3 DNA: TGTGCCAGCAGCTACAGCGGGATCTATGATACGCAGTATTTT; CDR3 protein: CASSYSGIYDTQYF
clone size: .; V gene: TRBV5-4; J gene: TRBJ2-5; D gene: TRBD1; CDR3 DNA: TGTGCCAGCAGTCTGACAGGGGGCAGAGAGACCCAGTACTTC; CDR3 protein: CASSLTGGRETQYF
clone size: .; V gene: TRBV28; J gene: TRBJ1-4; D gene: .; CDR3 DNA: TGTGCCAGCAGTTTGCAGGGTCTCTTAGATGAAAAACTGTTTTTT; CDR3 protein: CASSLQGLLDEKLFF
clone size: .; V gene: TRBV9; J gene: TRBJ2-7; D gene: TRBD2; CDR3 DNA: TGTGCCAGCAGCCAGGGACTAGCGGGAGGCCTGACCTACGAGCAGTACTTC; CDR3 protein: CASSQGLAGGLTYEQYF
clone size: .; V gene: TRBV6-1; J gene: TRBJ2-1; D gene: TRBD1; CDR3 DNA: TGTGCCAGCAGGGAACATCTTCAGGGGGCGGCCAATGAGCAGTTCTTC; CDR3 protein: CASREHLQGAANEQFF
clone size: .; V gene: TRBV4-2; J gene: TRBJ2-1; D gene: .; CDR3 DNA: TGTGCCAGCAGCCAGAACTCCCAACCCCTCTACAATGAGCAGTTCTTC; CDR3 protein: CASSQNSQPLYNEQFF
clone size: .; V gene: TRBV19; J gene: TRBJ2-3; D gene: .; CDR3 DNA: TGTGCCAGTAGTCTCCGGACTTCCGGAACGCAGTATTTT; CDR3 protein: CASSLRTSGTQYF